The 28 T cell receptor beta chains listed next were all sequenced from one sample in a study of T cells after posttransplantation cyclophosphamide. Repertoires were generated with immunoSEQ multiplex PCR, while TCRdb's copy carries only in-frame clones and drops some. The sample holds 35,000 to 45,000 clones, 78% seen once. Cyclophosphamide on days +3 and +4 followed busulfan-fludarabine conditioning and a marrow graft. The sequencing used CD4+ T cells sorted from blood, collected 1,700 to 2,000 days after a stem cell transplant with posttransplant cyclophosphamide. These receptor sequences come from a female patient in her forties or fifties who received an allogeneic stem cell transplant from a related donor, was CMV-positive, and had no GVHD. Some of these T cells may belong to the graft donor.

The genes are TRBV7-9 and TRBJ1-2; a possible D gene is TRBD1 (6 bases). Germline values: CDR1 SEHNR, CDR2 FQNEAQ (reference sequence). The CDR3 extends over 16 amino acids. Trimming left V 5 bases short and J 7 bases short, with 23 bases between. The DNA for the CDR3 is TGTGCCAGCAGCCTAACCAACCACGGACAGCCCACTGGCTACACCTTC. The encoded protein is CASSLTNHGQPTGYTF.

This chain connects TRBV16 to TRBJ2-3; 12 bases align to TRBD1. V shed 4 bases and J 6 bases; nucleotides not matched to a gene: 5. CDR1 KGHSY and CDR2 FQNENV come from the germline V gene. The CDR3 contains 15 residues. CDR3: CASSPGTGGVDTQYF. For the CDR3, the DNA is TGTGCCAGCAGCCCCGGGACAGGGGGCGTGGATACGCAGTATTTT. Supplemented by reference TRBV16 and TRBJ2-3, the full variable domain reads GEEVAQTPKHLVRGEGQKAKLYCAPIKGHSYVFWYQQVLKNEFKFLISFQNENVFDETGMPKERFSAKCLPNSPCSLEIQATKLEDSAVYFCASSPGTGGVDTQYFGPGTRLTVL.

This chain links TRBV5-1 with TRBJ2-7; 9 bases align to TRBD1. The germline CDR1 and CDR2 sequences are SGHRS and YFSETQ. The CDR3 runs to 18 residues. V dropped 0 bases and J dropped 2; count of bases not matched to a gene: 12. Written as DNA, the CDR3 is TGCGCCAGCAGCTTGGCCGGCCAAGGGACAGGGATCCCCTACGAGCAGTACTTC. Translation gives CASSLAGQGTGIPYEQYF.

Details on this clone: The junction shows a germline mismatch at one end, possibly a read error. The chain employs TRBV6-1 and TRBJ2-3; D gene unclear. The CDR3 sequence is 14 residues long. Germline assignment: CDR1 MNHNS and CDR2 SASEGT. The CDR3 DNA reads TGTGCCAGCAGTCCCGGCGGTAGCATAGATACGCAGTATTTT. Its translation is CASSPGGSIDTQYF.

The chain is built from TRBV7-8 and TRBJ2-1; TRBD2 might be the D (5 bases). Germline CDR1 SGHVS, CDR2 FQNEAQ. The V end lost 5 bases, the J end lost 7 bases, and 12 bases lay between the germline ends. This CDR3 region has 13 residues. CDR3 DNA: TGTGCCAGCAGCCCATCCCCGGGGAATGAGCAGTTCTTC. This sequence encodes CASSPSPGNEQFF.

The V gene is TRBV19, the J gene TRBJ1-3, with a weak D call TRBD1 (6 bases). V lost 4 bases and J lost 0, with 13 bases in between. In germline, CDR1 is LNHDA, CDR2 SQIVND (reference sequence). This CDR3 comprises 16 residues. CDR3 bases: TGTGCCAGTAGTACCGACAGGTATTACTCTGGAAACACCATATATTTT. As protein: CASSTDRYYSGNTIYF.

The gene calls are TRBV6-1 and TRBJ2-7, with 8 nucleotides matching TRBD1. From germline, CDR1 is MNHNS and CDR2 SASEGT. The ends lost 7 bases at V and 6 bases at J; junction bases unmatched: 11. This CDR3 is 14 amino acids long. The CDR3 DNA is TGTGCCAGCACTCAGGGGGCGCGAGGAGGCGAGCAGTACTTC. This translates into CASTQGARGGEQYF.

The chain carries TRBV9 and TRBJ2-7, with 8 bases fitting TRBD2. Germline trimming cut 0 bases from V and 5 bases from J; bases unmatched to any gene: 13. CDR1 and CDR2 from the germline V gene are SGDLS and YYNGEE. The CDR3 sequence is 17 residues long. The CDR3 DNA is TGTGCCAGCAGCGTAGAGGGTACTAGCGGCTATGAAAACGAGCAGTACTTC. This codes for CASSVEGTSGYENEQYF.

The V gene is TRBV28, the J gene TRBJ1-1; a possible D gene is TRBD1 (6 bases). V was shortened by 8 bases and J by 7 bases, with 8 bases between the two germline ends. The CDR3 contains 10 residues. Germline-derived CDR1 and CDR2 are MDHEN and SYDVKM. CDR3 in DNA: TGTGCCAGCGGGACATATGAAGCTTTCTTT. It encodes CASGTYEAFF.

This chain connects TRBV6-1 to TRBJ1-1; D may be TRBD1 (5 bases). The CDR3 has 13 amino acids. The germline V gene has CDR1 MNHNS and CDR2 SASEGT. V was pared by 7 bases and J by 8 bases, with 17 bases between. CDR3 in DNA: TGTGCCAGCAAGATAGGGGCAGGTGCGGAAGCTTTCTTT. It specifies CASKIGAGAEAFF.

The chain combines TRBV10-3 with TRBJ2-1; D remains unclear. CDR3 size: 14 residues. Trimming cost V 2 bases and J 2 bases, with 7 bases left between them. Germline V CDR1 and CDR2: ENHRY, SYGVKD. For the CDR3, the DNA is TGTGCCATCAGTGAGCGGCAGGCCTACAATGAGCAGTTCTTC. It specifies CAISERQAYNEQFF.

The chain joins TRBV20-1 to TRBJ2-5, with TRBD1 as a possible D gene (6 bases). Trimming took 6 bases from V and 5 from J, leaving 10 bases between them. The CDR3 is 11 amino acids. Germline CDR1 is DFQATT and CDR2 is SNEGSKA (reference sequence). DNA for the CDR3: TGCAGTGCCAGGGGCGCGGAGACCCAGTACTTC. Translated: CSARGAETQYF.

The V and J genes are TRBV5-1 and TRBJ1-4; 12 bases fit TRBD1. The CDR3 is 17 residues long. Germline trimming cut 1 base from V and 4 bases from J; bases unmatched to any gene: 5. Germline V gene lookup returns CDR1 SGHRS and CDR2 YFSETQ. DNA of the CDR3: TGCGCCAGCAGCTTGAGCGGGACAGGGGGCGGTAATGAAAAACTGTTTTTT. Its protein product is CASSLSGTGGGNEKLFF.

The chain links TRBV5-6 to TRBJ1-1, with a weak D call TRBD1 (6 bases). Germline V gives CDR1 SGHDT, CDR2 YYEEEE. This CDR3 is 13 amino acids long. Trimming stripped 2 bases from V and 5 bases from J, with 10 bases between. In DNA form, the CDR3 reads TGTGCCAGCAGCTTTAACAGGGTTACTGAAGCTTTCTTT. Translating gives CASSFNRVTEAFF. The full variable domain, completed using reference TRBV5-6 and TRBJ1-1, is DAGVTQSPTHLIKTRGQQVTLRCSPKSGHDTVSWYQQALGQGPQFIFQYYEEEERQRGNFPDRFSGHQFPNYSSELNVNALLLGDSALYLCASSFNRVTEAFFGQGTRLTVV.

The chain uses TRBV5-4 and TRBJ1-1, with 8 nucleotides matching TRBD1. V was clipped by 0 bases and J by 4 bases; unmatched bases: 2. Germline CDR1 reads SGHNT; CDR2 reads YYREEE (reference sequence). This CDR3 has 14 residues. The CDR3 loop reads CASSLEQGVTEAFF. The CDR3 region has the DNA TGTGCCAGCAGCTTGGAACAGGGGGTCACTGAAGCTTTCTTT.

V is TRBV28 and J is TRBJ2-1; D unclear. The CDR3 totals 14 residues. Trimming took off 2 bases at V and 1 base at J, with 6 bases between the two ends. The V gene's germline CDR1 is MDHEN and CDR2 SYDVKM. The CDR3 sequence: CASSLLVSYNEQFF. CDR3 DNA: TGTGCCAGCAGTTTACTCGTATCCTACAATGAGCAGTTCTTC.

V and J are TRBV7-2 and TRBJ1-4; no definite D call. Germline values: CDR1 SGHTA, CDR2 FQGNSA. CDR3 size: 13 residues. Trimming stripped 5 bases from V and 6 bases from J, with 10 bases between. CDR3 region: CASSRGGDEKLFF. As DNA, the CDR3 is TGTGCCAGCAGCCGGGGTGGGGATGAAAAACTGTTTTTT.

The V gene is TRBV18, the J gene TRBJ2-7, with TRBD1 identical over 11 bases. The CDR3 loop spans 16 amino acids. The germline CDR1 and CDR2 sequences are KGHSH and LQKENI. J lost 2 bases, V lost 4 bases, and 7 bases had no gene match. CDR3 region: CASSLLGQGVTYEQYF. CDR3 bases: TGTGCCAGCTCACTATTGGGACAGGGGGTCACCTACGAGCAGTACTTC.

This clone was seen once. The rearrangement joins TRBV19 to TRBJ2-5; D unclear. The CDR3 length is 13 residues. Per the germline V gene, CDR1 is LNHDA and CDR2 is SQIVND (reference sequence). Trimming shortened V by 5 bases and J by 2 bases, and 9 bases separated the two germline ends. CDR3 nucleotides: TGTGCCAGTAGTCAACAGCTTCAAGAGACCCAGTACTTC. Protein sequence: CASSQQLQETQYF. Together with reference TRBV19 and TRBJ2-5, the CDR3 gives the full variable domain: DGGITQSPKYLFRKEGQNVTLSCEQNLNHDAMYWYRQDPGQGLRLIYYSQIVNDFQKGDIAEGYSVSREKKESFPLTVTSAQKNPTAFYLCASSQQLQETQYFGPGTRLLVL.

The chain uses TRBV7-9 and TRBJ1-4; D may be TRBD1 (5 bases). The CDR3 covers 14 residues. The germline V gene has CDR1 SEHNR and CDR2 FQNEAQ (reference sequence). V was shortened by 4 bases and J by 11 bases, with 17 bases between the two germline ends. CDR3 DNA sequence: TGTGCCAGCAGCTATCGCAGGGTGGGAGGTAAACTGTTTTTT. Protein product: CASSYRRVGGKLFF.

The gene calls are TRBV10-2 and TRBJ2-3; D unclear. This CDR3 is built from 12 residues. Germline CDR1 and CDR2: WSHSY and SAAADI. V shed 7 bases and J shed 6 bases, with 11 bases lying between them. The CDR3 reads CASISPTDTQYF. The CDR3 nucleotides are TGCGCCAGCATTTCCCCTACCGATACGCAGTATTTT.

This clone showed up many times. The genes are TRBV1 and TRBJ1-4; the table's D call of TRBD1 was not tested on the DNA. TRBV1 constitutes a pseudogene. The CDR3 covers 14 residues. The CDR3 sequence: CTSSQRQGGEKLFF. The CDR3 DNA sequence: TGCACCAGCAGTCAAAGACAGGGGGGCGAAAAACTGTTTTTT.

The chain combines TRBV6-1 with TRBJ1-1; a weak D match, TRBD1 (5 bases). The CDR3 covers 14 residues. Per the germline V gene, CDR1 is MNHNS and CDR2 is SASEGT. Trimming shortened V by 5 bases and J by 1 base, and 11 bases separated the two germline ends. The DNA of the CDR3 is TGTGCCAGCAGTTCGGACACCCCGAACACTGAAGCTTTCTTT. Amino acids: CASSSDTPNTEAFF.

The chain recombines TRBV5-6 with TRBJ1-2, with 10 bases lining up with TRBD1. The junction had 8 bases not matched to a gene; V was cut back by 4 bases and J by 5 bases. Germline V gene data show CDR1 as SGHDT and CDR2 as YYEEEE. The CDR3 extends over 15 amino acids. The CDR3 reads CASSLRTGGYYGYTF. As DNA, the CDR3 is TGTGCCAGCAGCCTAAGGACAGGGGGTTATTATGGCTACACCTTC.

The gene calls are TRBV21-1 and TRBJ2-5; TRBD2, the table's D call, lacks a check against the DNA. TRBV21-1 constitutes a pseudogene. CDR3 size: 11 residues. The chain's CDR3 is CASLKKETQYF. Written as DNA, the CDR3 is TGTGCCAGCCTAAAGAAAGAGACCCAGTACTTC.

The rearrangement uses TRBV7-6 and TRBJ2-3; D is unresolved. CDR1 and CDR2 (germline): SGHVS, FNYEAQ. The CDR3 consists of 15 residues. V lost 7 bases and J 0 bases, leaving 14 bases between the germline ends. The CDR3 region is CASTLRWSSTDTQYF. CDR3 in DNA: TGTGCCAGCACCCTTCGGTGGTCTAGCACAGATACGCAGTATTTT.

The chain has TRBV9 and TRBJ2-3, with D possibly matching TRBD1 (5 bases). CDR3 length: 13 amino acids. The germline CDR1 and CDR2 sequences are SGDLS and YYNGEE. V lost 4 bases to trimming and J lost 3 bases, with 9 bases between them. The CDR3 DNA reads TGTGCCAGCAGCATACCAGGGACAGATACGCAGTATTTT. This translates into CASSIPGTDTQYF.

This clone occurred a few times. The chain has TRBV27 and TRBJ2-5; 13 bases agree with TRBD2. From germline, CDR1 is MNHEY and CDR2 SMNVEV (reference sequence). V lost 5 bases and J lost 4; bases outside the gene matches: 7. This CDR3 has 16 amino acids. CDR3 coding DNA: TGTGCCAGCAGTAGAAGGACTAGCGGGGGCGTAGAGACCCAGTACTTC. It is translated as CASSRRTSGGVETQYF.